These 12 T cell receptor beta chains were sequenced from one sample in a study of blood T cell repertoires in COVID-19. Data came from immunoSEQ multiplex PCR; TCRdb stores just in-frame clones and leaves some out. The sample has nearly 300,000 clones; around 89% are singletons. Sequencing used peripheral blood. All receptors come from a woman aged 30 to 39 who had recovered from COVID-19.

This CDR3 reads CASSIGQGSGTGELFF. CDR3 nucleotide sequence: TGTGCCAGTAGTATAGGACAGGGCTCGGGTACCGGGGAGCTGTTTTTT. The chain couples TRBV19 to TRBJ2-2, with TRBD1 matching over 7 bases. Trimming at V came to 1 base and at J to 5 bases, leaving 7 bases not matched to a gene. The CDR3 sequence is 16 residues long. CDR1 LNHDA and CDR2 SQIVND come from the germline V gene (reference sequence).

The chain joins TRBV21-1 to TRBJ2-2; TRBD2, the table's D call, lacks a check against the DNA. TRBV21-1 is assigned pseudogene status. CDR3 length: 16 residues. The CDR3 protein is CASSKPAGGHTGELFF. The CDR3 nucleotides read TGTGCCAGCAGCAAACCAGCGGGGGGGCACACCGGGGAGCTGTTTTTT.

The gene calls are TRBV24-1 and TRBJ2-2; 8 bases are shared with TRBD1. Germline V gene data show CDR1 as KGHDR and CDR2 as SFDVKD. This CDR3 is built from 14 residues. The ends lost 3 bases at V and 6 bases at J; junction bases unmatched: 2. The CDR3 protein is CATSDNRGAGELFF. The CDR3 DNA reads as TGTGCCACCAGTGATAACAGGGGGGCCGGGGAGCTGTTTTTT.

The chain is built from TRBV28 and TRBJ1-6; 7 bases agree with TRBD1. CDR1 is MDHEN, CDR2 SYDVKM, per germline. V lost 7 bases, J lost 6 bases, and 12 bases stayed unmatched. The CDR3 contains 16 residues. The CDR3, as DNA: TGTGCCAGCAACATTCCGAGACAGGGACGTAATTCACCCCTCCACTTT. Translation: CASNIPRQGRNSPLHF.

The chain is built from TRBV28 and TRBJ1-2; 10 positions agree with TRBD1. CDR1 and CDR2 (germline): MDHEN, SYDVKM. Losses at the gene ends were 5 bases for V and 5 bases for J; bases not matched to a gene: 11. The CDR3 is 16 amino acids. DNA for the CDR3: TGTGCCAGCAGTCGTGGGGGGACAGGGGTCCAATATGGCTACACCTTC. Translating it yields CASSRGGTGVQYGYTF.

The chain is built from TRBV7-3 and TRBJ1-6; possible D gene TRBD1, 5 bases. V was cut by 6 bases and J by 9 bases, with 15 bases left in between. The germline V gene encodes CDR1 SGHTA and CDR2 FQGTGA. The CDR3 extends over 14 amino acids. The CDR3 nucleotides are TGTGCCAGCAGAAAAAGAGGGGAGGGTTCACCCCTCCACTTT. This encodes CASRKRGEGSPLHF.

This rearrangement joins TRBV7-3 to TRBJ2-5; no clear D gene. The germline gives CDR1 SGHTA, CDR2 FQGTGA. The CDR3 consists of 12 residues. Trimming took off 4 bases at V and 1 base at J, with 4 bases between the two ends. The chain's CDR3 is CASSSLQETQYF. For the CDR3, the DNA is TGTGCCAGCAGCTCACTCCAAGAGACCCAGTACTTC.

The chain carries TRBV5-1 and TRBJ1-1; 8 bases map to TRBD1. The CDR3 is 14 amino acids. The V gene end was trimmed by 4 bases and the J gene end by 0 bases; junction bases not matched to a gene: 2. Germline CDR1 SGHRS, CDR2 YFSETQ. The CDR3 loop is CASSLDRVNTEAFF. In DNA, the CDR3 is TGCGCCAGCAGCCTGGACAGGGTGAACACTGAAGCTTTCTTT.

This clone was counted a few times. The chain combines TRBV7-9 with TRBJ2-2, with TRBD1 identical over 8 bases. V shed 2 bases and J 1 base; nucleotides not matched to a gene: 3. There are 16 residues in the CDR3. Germline loops: CDR1 SEHNR, CDR2 FQNEAQ (reference sequence). CDR3 residues: CASSLMGTGNTGELFF. CDR3 in DNA: TGTGCCAGCAGCTTAATGGGGACAGGGAACACCGGGGAGCTGTTTTTT.

The rearrangement joins TRBV7-2 to TRBJ2-7; TRBD2 matches 12 bases. V shed 5 bases, J shed 2 bases, and the junction held 4 bases outside the gene matches. CDR1 and CDR2 from the germline V gene are SGHTA and FQGNSA. The CDR3 runs 15 residues. The CDR3 loop is CASSPTSGGTYEQYF. The DNA of the CDR3 is TGTGCCAGCAGCCCAACTAGCGGGGGGACCTACGAGCAGTACTTC.

The rearrangement links TRBV28 to TRBJ1-6, with 8 nucleotides matching TRBD1. Germline CDR1 reads MDHEN; CDR2 reads SYDVKM. The CDR3 is 19 amino acids. With V trimmed by 3 bases and J by 10 bases, 20 bases remained unmatched. The CDR3 DNA follows: TGTGCCAGCAGTTTTCAAACACCACATCGGACAGGGATGTTATCACCCCTCCACTTT. Its translation: CASSFQTPHRTGMLSPLHF. The whole variable domain, remainder taken from reference TRBV28 and TRBJ1-6, is DVKVTQSSRYLVKRTGEKVFLECVQDMDHENMFWYRQDPGLGLRLIYFSYDVKMKEKGDIPEGYSVSREKKERFSLILESASTNQTSMYLCASSFQTPHRTGMLSPLHFGNGTRLTVT.

This rearrangement joins TRBV19 to TRBJ2-3, with D tentatively TRBD2 (7 bases). Trimming took off 1 base at V and 4 bases at J, with 12 bases between the two ends. Germline CDR1 reads LNHDA; CDR2 reads SQIVND (reference sequence). The CDR3 loop spans 15 amino acids. CDR3 nucleotide sequence: TGTGCCAGTAGTATAGGCGGGGGCTGGTCAGATACGCAGTATTTT. Residues: CASSIGGGWSDTQYF.